Included here is one TCR beta chain sequence, with context. Its antigen remains unknown. A much larger clone sits a single nucleotide away, making a read error possible. Libraries were prepared by immunoSEQ multiplex PCR; TCRdb keeps only in-frame clonotypes and omits some of them. The sample lists nearly 50,000 clones; roughly 89% were seen once. This sample is drawn from a study of Tregs in tolerant kidney transplant recipients. Whole-study results and caveats: Few patients were studied, so findings need validation in larger groups. Donor-specific Treg expansion exceeded global Treg expansion in tolerant patients, suggesting antigen drive.

Recipients received nonmyeloablative bone marrow transplants from related graft donors, with transient mixed chimerism. Thawed PBMCs were FACS-sorted into unstimulated CD4+CD25+CD127- regulatory T cells, CD4+CD25- non-regulatory cells, CD4 and CD8 cells. The CDR3 loop spans 16 amino acids. Trimming removed 3 bases from V and 0 bases from J, with 9 bases in between. CDR1 and CDR2 from the germline V gene are SEHNR and FQNEAQ (reference sequence). The source of this sequence is a human patient who received a combined kidney and bone marrow transplant. Some T cells may possibly be graft donor cells. This specimen consisted of CD8+ T cells from blood (PBMCs), obtained 12 months after the transplant. The genes are TRBV7-9 and TRBJ1-6, with D unresolved. CDR3 in amino acids: CASSLASSSYNSPLHF. For the CDR3, the DNA is TGTGCCAGCAGCTTGGCTTCAAGCTCCTATAATTCACCCCTCCACTTT.